The text below deals with one T cell receptor beta chain. What it recognizes is unknown. Primers for the PCR totalled 60 Vbeta and 13 Jbeta. The table came from immunoSEQ multiplex PCR; TCRdb's copy has only in-frame clones and leaves some out. The sample records 85,000 to 95,000 clones, approximately 7.1% being singletons. CDR1 LNHDA and CDR2 SQIVND come from the germline V gene (reference sequence). The CDR3 runs 14 residues. With V trimmed by 4 bases and J by 0 bases, 0 bases remained unmatched. This entry comes from a study of cytomegalovirus exposure and HLA in healthy donors. Study results and caveats: Sequencing depth roughly uniform across donors was assumed in presence/absence analyses.

Sequencing was done on a sample of PBMCs. The V call is TRBV19, the J call TRBJ1-5; 7 bases are a match to TRBD1. The TCR originated in a man aged 45 to 65 in good health and CMV-seronegative. The CDR3 sequence: CASSRDSSNQPQHF. The CDR3 nucleotides are TGTGCCAGTAGTAGGGACAGTAGCAATCAGCCCCAGCATTTT.